This T cell receptor (beta chain) was sequenced for a study of T cells in Graves' hyperthyroidism and ophthalmopathy. Clinical symptoms, serum thyroxine and TRAb, thyroid ultrasound and orbital computed tomography together formed the diagnostic basis. It was RNA transcripts that yielded the amplified TCR beta CDR3 regions. First-round RT-PCR targeting the TCR CDR3 was performed with the HTBI primer set. TCRdb re-derived calls from the multiplex PCR reads in MiXCR, one entry per CDR3 protein. The sample holds about 400,000 distinct CDR3 sequences; 15% are singletons and the top ten take approximately 32%. Concerning this clonotype: Its target is unknown. With a much larger clone just one base away, this may be a read error.

The V gene's germline CDR1 is LGHDT and CDR2 YNNKEL (reference sequence). There are 12 residues in the CDR3. Study results and limitations: Ophthalmopathy could be told apart from stable hyperthyroidism with a 13 V-J model. Ophthalmopathy got predicted by the model a median approximately 6.3 months before its onset. Blood also showed most of the thyroid clonotypes that were expanded above 0.001.

The chain employs TRBV3-1 and TRBJ2-7; a weak D match, TRBD2 (5 bases). The end of the DNA is better explained by TRBJ2-1, so the J call may be wrong. The TCR originated in a young woman with Graves' hyperthyroidism. Sequencing was performed on blood. The CDR3 coding sequence is TGTGCCAGCAGCCAGACCGACTACGAGCAGTTCTTC. Its protein is CASSQTDYEQFF.